Included here is one T cell receptor (beta chain) sequence, with context. What antigen it recognizes has not been identified. A read error may account for a junction end that differs from germline. These data belong to a study of CD8 T cells in Susac syndrome (dated by TCRdb to between 2019 and 2020). With regard to the full study: Of the Susac syndrome patients who were sequenced, eight or nine were in clinical remission while roughly 6 had clinically active disease. The study used repertoire sequencing to test whether antigen drove CD8+ T cell activation and differentiation in Susac syndrome. At blood withdrawal, Susac syndrome patients were therapy-naive, treated with corticosteroids (with IVIg additionally given to some), or treated with IVIg alone.

The paper's findings and limits, for the study overall: In the CD4+ T cell repertoire of Susac syndrome patients, clonal expansion was not detected. The number of individuals in the TCR sequencing and HLA analysis was recognized as being relatively small.

CDR1 is given as SNHLY and CDR2 as FYNNEI, both from the germline V gene. Reading from cysteine to phenylalanine, the CDR3 counts 14 amino acids. Only the CDR3 DNA stays, 42 bases, in frame from base 1. Peripheral blood CD8+ and CD4+ T cells from healthy donors, Susac syndrome patients and multiple sclerosis patients were profiled by high-throughput TCR beta sequencing. Susac syndrome patients met recently defined diagnostic criteria for definite or probable disease. CD8+ TEMRA cells were enriched by FACS, while bulk CD8+ and CD4+ T cells were purified by magnetic negative isolation. Blood was collected in EDTA tubes and processed within 24 hours, with PBMCs isolated through density gradient centrifugation. PBMCs intended for TCR sequencing were frozen in liquid nitrogen and were later thawed in a 37 degrees C water bath. A purity of at least 90% was achieved for sorted or isolated CD4+, CD8+ and CD8+ TEMRA cells.

RNA was extracted using the RNeasy kit, and about 0.45 to 1 microgram was reverse transcribed with random hexamers. The immunoSEQ multiplex PCR assay, which covers 54 Vbeta and 13 Jbeta segments, was used to amplify TCR beta CDR3 regions. Bias from PCR amplification was corrected by using a synthetic template baseline for primer optimization and for computational correction. As for how the authors treated the data: Reads were annotated to V, D and J genes according to IMGT and were analyzed with immunoSEQ Analyzer, with only productive sequences retained. To calculate clonality, Shannon entropy was normalized by log2 of the number of productive unique sequences and then subtracted from one. For each patient and control, public and private clones were evaluated among the 100 most prevalent clones. Clones were defined as Susac-specific if absent from the healthy and MS cohorts, from 1052 published viral clones and from other ImmuneACCESS disease sequences. The public reads were run again by TCRdb, first through fastp at Q25 and then through MiXCR, and only productive beta chains were kept. Rows are unified per CDR3 protein, each entry keeping the most common DNA and genes. These V and J calls are TCRdb output, not the study's own analysis. Across this sample there are roughly 150,000 distinct CDR3 sequences, with approximately 96% seen only once. The ten largest clones take up about 0.16% of the sample.

This receptor was identified in a human donor with Susac syndrome. The sample taken for sequencing was CD4+ T cells from PBMCs. The chain uses TRBV2 and TRBJ2-1; perhaps TRBD2 is the D gene, with 6 bases matching. The CDR3 protein is CASSPGLGFNERFF. The sequenced DNA: TGTGCCAGCAGTCCGGGACTGGGGTTCAATGAGCGGTTCTTC.